The T cell receptor beta chain described here comes from a study of blood T cell repertoires in COVID-19. Overall study: The United States, Italy and Spain were the sources of the acute and convalescent COVID-19 samples.

Source study methods: Estimation of nucleated cell counts relied on the amplification of reference gene primers. Here immunoSEQ multiplex PCR was the method, and the copy in TCRdb shows in-frame clones only, minus some. D and trimming come from the DNA, and the V and J calls and clone size come from that table. Among roughly 14,000 clones listed, around 67% were seen once. Sequencing input: peripheral blood. The sequence was collected from a boy aged 2 to 9 with active or convalescent COVID-19.

DNA of the CDR3: TGCGCCAGCAGCCAAGATCCAGGGGATGAAGACTACACCTTC. This translates into CASSQDPGDEDYTF. This sequence joins TRBV4-1 and TRBJ1-2; a possible D gene is TRBD1 (6 bases). V was shortened by 0 bases and J by 10 bases, with 15 bases between the two germline ends. This CDR3 is built from 14 residues. Germline-derived CDR1 and CDR2 are MGHRA and YSYEKL.